The TCR beta chain under discussion was sequenced for a study of T cells in Graves' hyperthyroidism and ophthalmopathy. Across the study: Peripheral blood was taken when the disease was first diagnosed, before any treatment began.

Germline V gene lookup returns CDR1 LGHNA and CDR2 YSLEER. With 0 bases removed from V and 7 bases from J, the gap between germline ends came to 13 bases. The CDR3 loop spans 14 amino acids. Amplified TCR beta CDR3 regions derived from RNA transcripts. With the HTBI primer set, the TCR CDR3 went through a first round of RT-PCR. Each CDR3 protein is one row after TCRdb ran MiXCR on the multiplex PCR reads. The data contain fewer than 400,000 distinct CDR3 sequences, around 16% of them seen just once; the ten biggest clones take up about 30%. The sequencing input was blood. The sequence was collected from a woman aged 18-29 years with Graves' hyperthyroidism that later progressed to Graves' ophthalmopathy. The chain joins TRBV4-3 to TRBJ2-7, with D uncertain. The CDR3 region has the DNA TGCGCCAGCAGCCAAGACGGCGGAGCCAGGGAGCAGTACTTC. It encodes CASSQDGGAREQYF.